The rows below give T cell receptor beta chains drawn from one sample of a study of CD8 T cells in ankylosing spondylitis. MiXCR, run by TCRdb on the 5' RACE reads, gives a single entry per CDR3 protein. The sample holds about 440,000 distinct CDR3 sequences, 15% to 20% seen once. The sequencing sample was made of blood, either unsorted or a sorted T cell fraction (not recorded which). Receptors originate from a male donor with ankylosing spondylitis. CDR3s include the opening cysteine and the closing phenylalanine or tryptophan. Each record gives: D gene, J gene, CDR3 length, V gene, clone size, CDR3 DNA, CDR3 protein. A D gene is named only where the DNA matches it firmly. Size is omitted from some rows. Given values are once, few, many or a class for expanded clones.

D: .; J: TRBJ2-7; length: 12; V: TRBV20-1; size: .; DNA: TGCAGTGCCCCGGGTACCACCTACGAGCAGTACTTC; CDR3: CSAPGTTYEQYF
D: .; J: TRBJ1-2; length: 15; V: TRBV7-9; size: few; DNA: TGTGCCAGCAGCTCTAGCGGAGGGGGGTTCTATGGCTACACCTTC; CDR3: CASSSSGGGFYGYTF
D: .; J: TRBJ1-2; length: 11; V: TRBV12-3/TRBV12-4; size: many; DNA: TGTGCCAGCAGCTTTGGCTATGGCTACACCTTC; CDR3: CASSFGYGYTF
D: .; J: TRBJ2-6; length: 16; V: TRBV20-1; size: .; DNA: TGCAGTGCTAGTACGGGCCCTCTCTCTGGGGCCAACGTCCTGACTTTC; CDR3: CSASTGPLSGANVLTF
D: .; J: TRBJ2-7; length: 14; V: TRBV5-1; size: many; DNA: TGCGCCAGCAGCTTGTACAGGGAGAGCTACGAGCAGTACTTC; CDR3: CASSLYRESYEQYF
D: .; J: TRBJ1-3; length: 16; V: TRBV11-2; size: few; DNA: TGTGCCAGCAGCTACAGGGCAGGAGGCTCTGGAAACACCATATATTTT; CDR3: CASSYRAGGSGNTIYF
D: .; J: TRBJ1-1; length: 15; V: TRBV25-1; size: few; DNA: TGTGCCAGCAGTGAGGGCGGCGGCCTAAACACTGAAGCTTTCTTT; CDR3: CASSEGGGLNTEAFF
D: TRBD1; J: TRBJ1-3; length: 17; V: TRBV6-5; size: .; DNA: TGTGCCAGCAGTTACGCCCGGGACAGTATCTCTGGAAACACCATATATTTT; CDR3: CASSYARDSISGNTIYF
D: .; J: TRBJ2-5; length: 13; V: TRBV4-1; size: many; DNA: TGCGCCAGCAGCCCTCCCGTCCAAGAGACCCAGTACTTC; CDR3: CASSPPVQETQYF
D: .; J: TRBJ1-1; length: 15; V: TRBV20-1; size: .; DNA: TGCAGTGCTTCAAAACCGGGTACATTTGGGACTGAAGCTTTCTTT; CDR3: CSASKPGTFGTEAFF
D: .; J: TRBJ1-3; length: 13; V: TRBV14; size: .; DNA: TGTGCCAGCAGCCAAGATAACGGAAACACCATATATTTT; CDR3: CASSQDNGNTIYF
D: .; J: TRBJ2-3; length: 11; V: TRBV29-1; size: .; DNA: TGCAGCGTTGAAGATCGTAAGTCCCAGTATTTT; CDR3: CSVEDRKSQYF
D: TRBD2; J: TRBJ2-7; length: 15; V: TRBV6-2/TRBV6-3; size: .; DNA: TGTGCCAGCAGTTACGTAGCGGGGAACTCCTACGAGCAGTACTTC; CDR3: CASSYVAGNSYEQYF
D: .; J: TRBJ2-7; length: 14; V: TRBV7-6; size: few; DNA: TGTGCCAGCAGCTTAGAGGGTAACCGTCGGGAGCAGTACTTC; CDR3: CASSLEGNRREQYF
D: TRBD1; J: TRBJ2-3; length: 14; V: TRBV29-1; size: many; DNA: TGCAGCGTTGCGGGACAGGGATTGACAGATACGCAGTATTTT; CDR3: CSVAGQGLTDTQYF
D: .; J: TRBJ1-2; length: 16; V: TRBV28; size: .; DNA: TGTGCCAGCAGTTCCGTCGCTAGTGGGAAGAGAGCTGGCTACACCTTC; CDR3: CASSSVASGKRAGYTF
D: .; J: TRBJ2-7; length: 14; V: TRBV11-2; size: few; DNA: TGTGCCAGCACCCTAGTGTCCGGGGCTTGGGAGCAGTACTTC; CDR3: CASTLVSGAWEQYF
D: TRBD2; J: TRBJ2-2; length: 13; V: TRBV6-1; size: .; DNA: TGTGCCAGCGGCTCGGGGGGGCCCAGGGAGCTGTTTTTT; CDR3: CASGSGGPRELFF
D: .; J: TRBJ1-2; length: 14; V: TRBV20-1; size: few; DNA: TGCAGTGCTAGAGTGCCCGGGGAGGAATATGGCTACACCTTC; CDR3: CSARVPGEEYGYTF
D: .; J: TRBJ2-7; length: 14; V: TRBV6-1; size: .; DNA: TGTGCCAGCAGTGAGGGGGGGGGCGACTACGAGCAGTACTTC; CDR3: CASSEGGGDYEQYF
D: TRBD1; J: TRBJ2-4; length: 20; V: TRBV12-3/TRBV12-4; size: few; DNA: TGTGCCAGCAGTTTTTACCCTAGACTTGGGACAGGGGGCGCCAAAAACATTCAGTACTTC; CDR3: CASSFYPRLGTGGAKNIQYF
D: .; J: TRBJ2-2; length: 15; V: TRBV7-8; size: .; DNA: TGTGCCAGCAGCTTACCGGGAAGTAACACCGGGGAGCTGTTTTTT; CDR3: CASSLPGSNTGELFF
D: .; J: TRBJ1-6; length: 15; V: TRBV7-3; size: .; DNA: TGTGCCAGCAGCTTAGGCCAAACCCATAATTCACCCCTCCACTTT; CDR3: CASSLGQTHNSPLHF
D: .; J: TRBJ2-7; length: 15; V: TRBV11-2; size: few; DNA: TGTGCCAGCAGCTTAGCCCCGGGACTCCGCTACGAGCAGTACTTC; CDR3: CASSLAPGLRYEQYF
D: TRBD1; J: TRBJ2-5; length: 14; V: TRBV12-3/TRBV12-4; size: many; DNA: TGTGCCAGCAGCGTCCGACAGGGGGCTGAGACCCAGTACTTC; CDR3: CASSVRQGAETQYF
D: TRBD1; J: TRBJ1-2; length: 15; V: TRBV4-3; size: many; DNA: TGCGCCAGCAGCCAAGATATCTCAGGGGGTCGTGGCTACACCTTC; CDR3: CASSQDISGGRGYTF
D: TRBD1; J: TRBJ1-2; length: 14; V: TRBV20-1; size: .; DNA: TGCAGTGCTAGAGATAGACAGGGGGTGGGTGGCTACACCTTC; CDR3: CSARDRQGVGGYTF
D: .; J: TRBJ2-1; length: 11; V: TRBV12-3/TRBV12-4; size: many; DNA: TGTGCCAGCAGTTCCGGCCGGGAGCAGTTCTTC; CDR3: CASSSGREQFF
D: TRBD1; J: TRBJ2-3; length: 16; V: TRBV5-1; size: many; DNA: TGCGCCAGCAGCCTGCGAGGGACAGGAGCCACAGATACGCAGTATTTT; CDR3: CASSLRGTGATDTQYF
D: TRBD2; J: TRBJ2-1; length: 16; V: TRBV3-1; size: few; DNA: TGTGCCAGCAGCCAAGAGATAGCGGGGAGGCACAATGAGCAGTTCTTC; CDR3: CASSQEIAGRHNEQFF
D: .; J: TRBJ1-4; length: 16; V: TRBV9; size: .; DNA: TGTGCCAGCGCGCTCGGTTCGGGGGCGACTAATGAAAAACTGTTTTTT; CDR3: CASALGSGATNEKLFF
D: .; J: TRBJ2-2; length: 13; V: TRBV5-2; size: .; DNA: TGTGCCAGCAAGGTCCCGAACACCGGGGAGCTGTTTTTT; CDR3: CASKVPNTGELFF
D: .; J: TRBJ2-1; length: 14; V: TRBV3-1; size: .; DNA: TGTGCCAGCAGGGAGTCTACTTCCTACAATGAGCAGTTCTTC; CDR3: CASRESTSYNEQFF
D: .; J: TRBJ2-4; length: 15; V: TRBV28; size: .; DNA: TGTGCCAGCAGTTTCGTCAGTCTAGCCAAAAACATTCAGTACTTC; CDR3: CASSFVSLAKNIQYF
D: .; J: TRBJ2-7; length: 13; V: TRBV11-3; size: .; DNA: TGTGCCAGCAGCTTAGGGCCCCTCTACGAGCAGTACTTC; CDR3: CASSLGPLYEQYF
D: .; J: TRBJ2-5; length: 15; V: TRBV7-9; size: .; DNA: TGTGCCAGCAGCTTAGCGGCAGTGAAGCAAGAGACCCAGTACTTC; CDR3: CASSLAAVKQETQYF
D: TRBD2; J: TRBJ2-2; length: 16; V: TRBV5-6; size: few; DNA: TGTGCCAGCAGCTTCTGGCTAGCGGGGGATACCGGGGAGCTGTTTTTT; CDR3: CASSFWLAGDTGELFF
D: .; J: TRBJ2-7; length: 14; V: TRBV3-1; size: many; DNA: TGTGCCAGCAGCCAAGACAGCCGCTCCTACGAGCAGTACTTC; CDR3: CASSQDSRSYEQYF
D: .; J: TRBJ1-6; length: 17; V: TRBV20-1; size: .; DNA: TGCAGTGCTAGAGATAAGGGCCCACTCAGCCTGACTTCACCCCTCCACTTT; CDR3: CSARDKGPLSLTSPLHF
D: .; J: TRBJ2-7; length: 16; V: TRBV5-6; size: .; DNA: TGTGCCAGCAGTTATCCCTCCCGGGACATATCCTACGAGCAGTACTTC; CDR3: CASSYPSRDISYEQYF
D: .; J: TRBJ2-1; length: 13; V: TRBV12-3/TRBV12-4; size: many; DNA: TGTGCCAGCAGTTTCGGGACTTACAATGAGCAGTTCTTC; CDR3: CASSFGTYNEQFF
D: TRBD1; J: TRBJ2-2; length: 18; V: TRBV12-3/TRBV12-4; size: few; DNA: TGTGCCAGCAGTCCCGGGGACAGGGGAGCGAAGGGCACCGGGGAGCTGTTTTTT; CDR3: CASSPGDRGAKGTGELFF
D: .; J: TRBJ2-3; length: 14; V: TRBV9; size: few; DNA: TGTGCCAGCAGCGTAGCCGCTGACACAGATACGCAGTATTTT; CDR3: CASSVAADTDTQYF
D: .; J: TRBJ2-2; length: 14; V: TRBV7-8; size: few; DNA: TGTGCCAGCAGCTTTATAGTAGGGGCCGGGGAGCTGTTTTTT; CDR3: CASSFIVGAGELFF
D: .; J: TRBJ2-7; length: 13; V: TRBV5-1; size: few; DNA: TGCGCCAGCAGCCCCGAAATAACCTACGAGCAGTACTTC; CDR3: CASSPEITYEQYF
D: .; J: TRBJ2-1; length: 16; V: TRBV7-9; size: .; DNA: TGTGCCAGCAGCCCAGCAACCCGTGACGGGGACAATGAGCAGTTCTTC; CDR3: CASSPATRDGDNEQFF
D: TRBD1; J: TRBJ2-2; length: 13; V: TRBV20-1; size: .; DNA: TGCAGTGCTCCAAGACAGGGTTCCGGGGAGCTGTTTTTT; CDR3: CSAPRQGSGELFF
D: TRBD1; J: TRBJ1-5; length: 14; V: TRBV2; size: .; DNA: TGTGCCAGCAGTGTGACAGGGGGGCATCAGCCCCAGCATTTT; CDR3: CASSVTGGHQPQHF
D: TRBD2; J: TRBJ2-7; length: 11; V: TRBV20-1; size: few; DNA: TGCAGTGCTAGAGGCACGGGACTAGCGGTCTTC; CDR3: CSARGTGLAVF
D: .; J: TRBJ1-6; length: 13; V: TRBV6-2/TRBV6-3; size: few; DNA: TGTGCCAGCAGTTTGACCTATAATTCACCCCTCCACTTT; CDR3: CASSLTYNSPLHF
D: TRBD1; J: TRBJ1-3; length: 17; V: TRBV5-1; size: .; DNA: TGCGCCAGCAGCTTGGATGGACAGGGAGAAGCTGGAAACACCATATATTTT; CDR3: CASSLDGQGEAGNTIYF
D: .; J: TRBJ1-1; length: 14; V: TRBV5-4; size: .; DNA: TGTGCCAGCAGCTTTCCGGGAGGGAACACTGAAGCTTTCTTT; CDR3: CASSFPGGNTEAFF
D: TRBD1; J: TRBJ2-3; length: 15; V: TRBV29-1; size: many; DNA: TGCAGCGTTGCGTCTCCGGGGACAGGGAGAGATACGCAGTATTTT; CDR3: CSVASPGTGRDTQYF